A selection of T cell receptor beta chains follows, all from one sample in a study of regulatory T cells. Assay used: immunoSEQ multiplex PCR; TCRdb lists only in-frame clones, some missing. The sample records around 6,000 clones, approximately 90% being singletons. The specimen sequenced was CD4+ Tregs sorted from blood. These receptors were taken from a person between 18 and 35 years old with CD3G deficiency. CDR3s include the opening cysteine and the closing phenylalanine or tryptophan. D genes are given only for firm matches. Clone size is shown for a subset of rows, as once, few, many or a class of expanded clone.

V	size	D	J	DNA	CDR3
TRBV28	NA	NA	TRBJ1-2	TGTGCCAGCAGCTCCGGGGGGGCGGGCTATGGCTACACCTTC	CASSSGGAGYGYTF
TRBV5-1	few	TRBD1	TRBJ2-1	TGCGCCAGCAGCTTGTTGGCAGGGGGTACCTACAATGAGCAGTTCTTC	CASSLLAGGTYNEQFF
TRBV5-1	few	NA	TRBJ1-1	TGCGCCAGCCAGAAGGGAGTGAGCACTGAAGCTTTCTTT	CASQKGVSTEAFF
TRBV7-9	NA	NA	TRBJ2-3	TGTGCCAGCATGGCGGCAGACACAAATACGCAGTATTTT	CASMAADTNTQYF
TRBV11-1	NA	NA	TRBJ2-1	TGTGCCAGCAAACTTAGCGGAGGCAATGAGCAGTTCTTC	CASKLSGGNEQFF
TRBV19	NA	NA	TRBJ2-1	TGTGCCAGTAGTATAGTTGGGCGAAATGAGCAGTTCTTC	CASSIVGRNEQFF
TRBV30	NA	TRBD2	TRBJ2-5	TGTGCCGGGCGGTGGACTAGCTCACAAGAGACCCAGTACTTC	CAGRWTSSQETQYF
TRBV5-1	few	TRBD2	TRBJ2-1	TGCGCCAGCAGCCACCGTAGCGGGGGGGTTGGGGAGCAGTTCTTC	CASSHRSGGVGEQFF
TRBV10-3	NA	NA	TRBJ1-1	TGTGCCATCAGCTCCCAGGGTGGTACCACTGAAGCTTTCTTT	CAISSQGGTTEAFF
TRBV6-1	NA	NA	TRBJ2-7	TGTGCCAGCGGGCGATCGGGGAGCTCCTACGAGCAGTACTTC	CASGRSGSSYEQYF
TRBV18	NA	NA	TRBJ2-3	TGTGCCAGCTCTCTCCTTGGAGGCGCGGGTACGCAGTATTTT	CASSLLGGAGTQYF
TRBV19	NA	NA	TRBJ1-5	TGTGCCAGTAGTATAAGGGCCGGCAATCAGCCCCAGCATTTT	CASSIRAGNQPQHF
TRBV27	NA	TRBD1	TRBJ1-1	TGTGCCAGCAGGGGACAGGCTAACACTGAAGCTTTCTTT	CASRGQANTEAFF
TRBV6-1	NA	TRBD1	TRBJ1-5	TGTGCCAGCAAAGGGACAGGGCTGAGCAATCAGCCCCAGCATTTT	CASKGTGLSNQPQHF
TRBV28	NA	NA	TRBJ2-1	TGTGCCAGCAGCACCGGAGGGATCGCCTACAATGAGCAGTTCTTC	CASSTGGIAYNEQFF
TRBV28	NA	NA	TRBJ1-5	TGTGCCAGCAGTTTTCAGGGACCCCAGCCCCAGCATTTT	CASSFQGPQPQHF
TRBV7-9	NA	TRBD1	TRBJ2-5	TGTGCCAGCAGCCTGGCGACAGGGGTGGGAGAGACCCAGTACTTC	CASSLATGVGETQYF
TRBV5-1	once	NA	TRBJ2-2	TGCGCCAGCAGCTTGGCTCGGGGCCTGGGAAGTACCGGGGAGCTGTTTTTT	CASSLARGLGSTGELFF
TRBV19	NA	NA	TRBJ1-5	TGTGCCAGTAGTGCGGCGCATAGCGCTCAGCCCCAGCATTTT	CASSAAHSAQPQHF
TRBV11-2	NA	TRBD1	TRBJ1-5	TGTGCCAGCAGCTTGACAGGGGATCAGCCCCAGCATTTT	CASSLTGDQPQHF